Following are 8 T cell receptor beta chains from one sample sequenced in a study of shared clonotypes between healthy human individuals. Measured with immunoSEQ multiplex PCR; TCRdb has only the in-frame clones, and not every one. The profile shows about 960,000 clones, less than 85% of them singletons. Source material: memory CD4+ T cells sorted from blood. Sample subset: CD45RA-negative fraction. The receptors shown here come from a man aged 18 to 29 in good health.

The J gene is TRBJ2-5, the V gene TRBV18, with 8 bases identical to TRBD2. V trimming: 0 bases; J trimming: 4 bases; junction bases outside the gene matches: 13. The CDR3 runs 18 residues. The germline V gene encodes CDR1 KGHSH and CDR2 LQKENI. CDR3 amino acids: CASSPPSGRAPQIETQYF. The DNA of the CDR3 is TGTGCCAGCTCACCACCGTCCGGGAGGGCCCCCCAAATAGAGACCCAGTACTTC. Full variable domain (missing parts from reference TRBV18 and TRBJ2-5): NAGVMQNPRHLVRRRGQEARLRCSPMKGHSHVYWYRQLPEEGLKFMVYLQKENIIDESGMPKERFSAEFPKEGPSILRIQQVVRGDSAAYFCASSPPSGRAPQIETQYFGPGTRLLVL.

The chain couples TRBV28 to TRBJ1-1, with TRBD1 identical over 9 bases. J was trimmed by 7 bases and V by 5 bases; bases with no gene match: 5. Germline V lookup: CDR1 MDHEN, CDR2 SYDVKM. The CDR3 extends over 13 amino acids. This CDR3 is CASSTGGGFEAFF. The CDR3, as DNA: TGTGCCAGCAGTACAGGGGGCGGGTTTGAAGCTTTCTTT.

This chain joins TRBV7-6 and TRBJ1-5; tentative D call: TRBD1 (6 bases). This CDR3 region has 13 residues. CDR1 is SGHVS and CDR2 is FNYEAQ in the germline V gene. The V end was cut by 5 bases, the J end by 3 bases, with 8 bases between. The CDR3 spells CASSDRPNQPQHF. The DNA for the CDR3 is TGTGCCAGCAGCGACAGGCCCAATCAGCCCCAGCATTTT.

The chain carries TRBV7-3 and TRBJ2-6; D not certain. V was trimmed by 0 bases and J by 0 bases, leaving 3 bases between them. This CDR3 has 15 residues. Germline V CDR1 and CDR2: SGHTA, FQGTGA. CDR3 sequence reads: CASSLTHSGANVLTF. CDR3 in DNA: TGTGCCAGCAGCTTAACCCACTCTGGGGCCAACGTCCTGACTTTC.

This clone was observed once. This chain uses TRBV27 with TRBJ2-4, with D maybe TRBD2 (5 bases). This CDR3 spans 15 amino acids. V lost 2 bases and J lost 3, with 11 bases in between. Germline lookup yields CDR1 MNHEY and CDR2 SMNVEV (reference sequence). The CDR3 nucleotides are TGTGCCAGCAGTTTAGAGTCCGACTACAAAAACATTCAGTACTTC. This sequence encodes CASSLESDYKNIQYF.

The chain couples TRBV29-1 to TRBJ1-2; no reliable D call. Germline CDR1 SQVTM, CDR2 ANQGSEA. Trimming pared 0 bases from V and 4 bases from J, leaving 9 bases between. The CDR3 is made up of 13 amino acids. In DNA form, the CDR3 reads TGCAGCGTTGAAGATACATGGGGCTATGGCTACACCTTC. Its translation is CSVEDTWGYGYTF.

The gene calls are TRBV6-1 and TRBJ2-5, with D maybe TRBD1 (5 bases). There are 15 residues in the CDR3. The germline V gene encodes CDR1 MNHNS and CDR2 SASEGT. Trimming shortened V by 4 bases and J by 5 bases, and 17 bases separated the two germline ends. CDR3 amino acids: CASSGVTGARETQYF. For the CDR3, the DNA is TGTGCCAGCAGTGGAGTTACAGGAGCCCGCGAGACCCAGTACTTC.

The chain employs TRBV9 and TRBJ2-4; the D gene could be TRBD1 or TRBD2 (5 bases each). The CDR3 covers 15 residues. The V end lost 0 bases, the J end lost 0 bases, and 7 bases lay between the germline ends. The germline CDR1 and CDR2 sequences are SGDLS and YYNGEE. CDR3 loop: CASSVAGTAKNIQYF. The CDR3 region has the DNA TGTGCCAGCAGCGTAGCCGGGACAGCCAAAAACATTCAGTACTTC.